This entry lists 5 T cell receptor beta chains sequenced from one sample in a study of cytomegalovirus exposure and HLA in healthy donors. It was with 60 Vbeta and 13 Jbeta primers that the PCR ran. Generated by immunoSEQ multiplex PCR, the TCRdb table keeps only in-frame clones and is missing some. The sample consists of 220,000 or so clones, around 73% of them appearing once. Sequenced: PBMCs. The receptors here all came from a male donor in good health and CMV-seronegative.

J is TRBJ2-5 and V is TRBV29-1; possible D gene TRBD1, 7 bases. V lost 6 bases to trimming and J lost 5 bases, with 25 bases between them. The CDR3 length is 16 residues. Per germline, CDR1 SQVTM and CDR2 ANQGSEA. The CDR3 loop reads CSVEGAGETSAETQYF. The CDR3 DNA reads TGCAGCGTGGAGGGGGCAGGGGAGACCTCCGCGGAGACCCAGTACTTC.

This chain links TRBV19 with TRBJ1-5, with 7 bases matching TRBD1. The junction had 3 bases not matched to a gene; V was cut back by 7 bases and J by 0 bases. This CDR3 has 14 amino acids. Germline CDR1 and CDR2: LNHDA and SQIVND (reference sequence). CDR3 amino acids: CASMAGGSNQPQHF. In nucleotides, the CDR3 is TGTGCCAGTATGGCAGGGGGTAGCAATCAGCCCCAGCATTTT.

V is TRBV7-9 and J is TRBJ2-7; no reliable D call. The germline CDR1 and CDR2 sequences are SEHNR and FQNEAQ (reference sequence). V dropped 2 bases and J dropped 2 bases, with 10 bases sitting between them. This CDR3 is built from 14 residues. This chain's CDR3 is CASSLFPDTYEQYF. DNA of the CDR3: TGTGCCAGCAGCTTATTCCCAGACACCTACGAGCAGTACTTC.

The V and J genes are TRBV28 and TRBJ1-4, with 9 bases aligning to TRBD1. Trimming took 4 bases from V and 7 from J; bases not matched to a gene: 4. Germline lookup yields CDR1 MDHEN and CDR2 SYDVKM. This CDR3 region has 14 residues. The CDR3 here is CASSSGQGSEKLFF. CDR3 DNA: TGTGCCAGCAGTTCGGGACAGGGAAGTGAAAAACTGTTTTTT.

The V gene is TRBV7-2, the J gene TRBJ2-5, with unresolved D. Germline V gene sequence: CDR1 SGHTA, CDR2 FQGNSA. The CDR3 totals 13 residues. Trimming took off 1 base at V and 5 bases at J, with 8 bases between the two ends. The DNA for the CDR3 is TGTGCCAGCAGCTTAGACTCGAGGGAGACCCAGTACTTC. Translating gives CASSLDSRETQYF. The full variable domain, its missing parts supplied by reference TRBV7-2 and TRBJ2-5, is GAGVSQSPSNKVTEKGKDVELRCDPISGHTALYWYRQSLGQGLEFLIYFQGNSAPDKSGLPSDRFSAERTGGSVSTLTIQRTQQEDSAVYLCASSLDSRETQYFGPGTRLLVL.